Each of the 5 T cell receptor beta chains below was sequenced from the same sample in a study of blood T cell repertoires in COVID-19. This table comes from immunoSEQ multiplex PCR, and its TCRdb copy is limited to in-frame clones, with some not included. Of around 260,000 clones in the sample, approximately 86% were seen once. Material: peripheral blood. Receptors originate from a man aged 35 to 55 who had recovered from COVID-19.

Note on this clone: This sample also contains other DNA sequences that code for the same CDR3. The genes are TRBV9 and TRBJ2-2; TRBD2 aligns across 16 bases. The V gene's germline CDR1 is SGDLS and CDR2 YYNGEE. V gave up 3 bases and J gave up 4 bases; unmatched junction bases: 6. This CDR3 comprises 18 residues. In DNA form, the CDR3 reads TGTGCCAGCAGCGCCCCGGGACTAGCGGGAGGGGGCACCGGGGAGCTGTTTTTT. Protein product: CASSAPGLAGGGTGELFF.

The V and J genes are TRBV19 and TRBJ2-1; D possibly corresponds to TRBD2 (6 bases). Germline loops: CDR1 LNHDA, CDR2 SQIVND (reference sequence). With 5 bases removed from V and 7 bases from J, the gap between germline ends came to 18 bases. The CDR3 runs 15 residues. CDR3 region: CASSPRAGPGNEQFF. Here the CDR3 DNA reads TGTGCCAGTAGTCCGAGGGCGGGACCTGGGAATGAGCAGTTCTTC. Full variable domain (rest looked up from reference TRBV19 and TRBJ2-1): DGGITQSPKYLFRKEGQNVTLSCEQNLNHDAMYWYRQDPGQGLRLIYYSQIVNDFQKGDIAEGYSVSREKKESFPLTVTSAQKNPTAFYLCASSPRAGPGNEQFFGPGTRLTVL.

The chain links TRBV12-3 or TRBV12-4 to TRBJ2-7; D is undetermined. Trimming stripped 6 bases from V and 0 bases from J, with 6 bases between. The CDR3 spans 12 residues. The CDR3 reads CASRASSYEQYF. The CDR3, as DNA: TGTGCCAGCAGGGCTAGCTCCTACGAGCAGTACTTC.

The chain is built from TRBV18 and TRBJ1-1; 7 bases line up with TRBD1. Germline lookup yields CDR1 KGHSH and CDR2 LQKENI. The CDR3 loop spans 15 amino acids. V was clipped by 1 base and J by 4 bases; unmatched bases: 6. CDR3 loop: CASSPQGARITEAFF. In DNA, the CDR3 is TGTGCCAGCTCACCACAGGGGGCGCGCATCACTGAAGCTTTCTTT.

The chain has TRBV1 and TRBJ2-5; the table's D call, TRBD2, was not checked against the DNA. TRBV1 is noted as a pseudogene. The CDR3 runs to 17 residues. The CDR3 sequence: CTSSQVSRTSVQETQYF. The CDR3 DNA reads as TGCACCAGCAGCCAAGTATCAAGGACTAGCGTTCAAGAGACCCAGTACTTC.